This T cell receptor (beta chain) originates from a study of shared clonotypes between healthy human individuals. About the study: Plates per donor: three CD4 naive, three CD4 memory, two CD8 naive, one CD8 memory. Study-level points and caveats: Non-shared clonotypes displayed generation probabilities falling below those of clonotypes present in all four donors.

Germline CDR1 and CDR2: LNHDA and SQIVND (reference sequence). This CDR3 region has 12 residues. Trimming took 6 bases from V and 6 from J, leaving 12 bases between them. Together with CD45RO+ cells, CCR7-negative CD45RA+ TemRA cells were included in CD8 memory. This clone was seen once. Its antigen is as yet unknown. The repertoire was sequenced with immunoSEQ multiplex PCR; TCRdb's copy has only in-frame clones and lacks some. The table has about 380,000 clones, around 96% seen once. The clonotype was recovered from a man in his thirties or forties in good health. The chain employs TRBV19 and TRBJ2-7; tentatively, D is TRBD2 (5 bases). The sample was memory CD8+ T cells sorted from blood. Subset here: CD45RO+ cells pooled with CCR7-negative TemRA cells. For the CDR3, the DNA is TGTGCCAGTAGGGGTGGACGGGGCGAGCAGTACTTC. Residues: CASRGGRGEQYF.